A selection of T cell receptor beta chains follows, all from one sample in a study of blood T cells in healthy people across ages. TCRdb re-derived calls from the 5' RACE reads in MiXCR, one entry per CDR3 protein. The data hold hundreds of thousands of distinct CDR3 sequences, with around 54% observed a single time. Sequencing was performed on blood. The receptor set was obtained from a man aged 60 to 75 in good health. Both conserved end residues are part of each CDR3. Fields, in order: V gene, clone size, J gene, D gene, CDR3 DNA, CDR3 protein. A D gene is named only where the DNA matches it firmly. Some rows have no size entry. The others give once, few or many, or a class for an expanded clone.

V: TRBV28; size: .; J: TRBJ2-1; D: .; DNA: TGTGCCAGCAGTCCCTCGACAGGATTCTACAATGAGCAGTTCTTC; CDR3: CASSPSTGFYNEQFF
V: TRBV5-8; size: .; J: TRBJ2-1; D: .; DNA: TGTGCCAGCAGCTTGGACAGTCTCTCCCACAATGAGCAGTTCTTC; CDR3: CASSLDSLSHNEQFF
V: TRBV28; size: .; J: TRBJ2-3; D: .; DNA: TGTGCCAGCAAGGGGGTGTCCAGGTTCACAGATACGCAGTATTTT; CDR3: CASKGVSRFTDTQYF
V: TRBV12-3/TRBV12-4; size: .; J: TRBJ2-3; D: TRBD2; DNA: TGTGCCAGCAGTTTCGGGACCCCAGCGGGGGGGCACGCAGATACGCAGTATTTT; CDR3: CASSFGTPAGGHADTQYF
V: TRBV20-1; size: .; J: TRBJ2-1; D: TRBD2; DNA: TGCAGTGCTTCGACTAGCGGGGGGCCGAATGAGCAGTTCTTC; CDR3: CSASTSGGPNEQFF
V: TRBV5-1; size: .; J: TRBJ2-4; D: TRBD2; DNA: TGCGCCAGCAGCTGGGTGGGACTAGTGAGTGAGCAGTACTTC; CDR3: CASSWVGLVSEQYF
V: TRBV3-1; size: .; J: TRBJ2-1; D: .; DNA: TGTGCCAGCAGCCGACAGACAGGATCCTACAATGAGCAGTTCTTC; CDR3: CASSRQTGSYNEQFF
V: TRBV25-1; size: few; J: TRBJ2-5; D: .; DNA: TGTGCCAGCAGGGGGACACCCCAAGAGACCCAGTACTTC; CDR3: CASRGTPQETQYF
V: TRBV28; size: .; J: TRBJ2-3; D: .; DNA: TGTGCCAGCACATACGGGACGTTGGGGTCCACAGATACGCAGTATTTT; CDR3: CASTYGTLGSTDTQYF
V: TRBV7-9; size: .; J: TRBJ2-3; D: TRBD1; DNA: TGTGCCAGCAGCTTAGGAACGACAGGGGATTTATCCACAGATACGCAGTATTTT; CDR3: CASSLGTTGDLSTDTQYF
V: TRBV3-1; size: .; J: TRBJ2-4; D: TRBD1; DNA: TGTGCCAGCAGCCGACAGGGCCAAGGACCCGAAAGGAGCATTCAGTACTTC; CDR3: CASSRQGQGPERSIQYF
V: TRBV12-3/TRBV12-4; size: many; J: TRBJ2-5; D: .; DNA: TGTGCCAGCAGTTTCGGGCAGGGCGAGACCCAGTACTTC; CDR3: CASSFGQGETQYF
V: TRBV5-1; size: .; J: TRBJ2-1; D: .; DNA: TGCGCCAGCAGCCCTGAACAGGGAGCCTACAATGAGCAGTTCTTC; CDR3: CASSPEQGAYNEQFF
V: TRBV3-1; size: .; J: TRBJ1-2; D: .; DNA: TGTGCCAGCAGCCAAGGACCCACAGGACTCTATGGCTACACCTTC; CDR3: CASSQGPTGLYGYTF
V: TRBV7-9; size: once; J: TRBJ1-6; D: .; DNA: TGTGCCAGTGGTGGGTCTATGGACTCACCCCTCCACTTT; CDR3: CASGGSMDSPLHF
V: TRBV2; size: .; J: TRBJ2-5; D: TRBD1; DNA: TGTGCCAGCACCGGGACAGAACAAGAGACCCAGTACTTC; CDR3: CASTGTEQETQYF
V: TRBV10-3; size: few; J: TRBJ2-5; D: TRBD2; DNA: TGTGCCATAAAAGGGACTAGCGGGGTTGAGACCCAGTACTTC; CDR3: CAIKGTSGVETQYF
V: TRBV12-3/TRBV12-4; size: .; J: TRBJ2-5; D: .; DNA: TGTGCCAGCAGTTTCGTTGACAGACAAGAGACCCAGTACTTC; CDR3: CASSFVDRQETQYF
V: TRBV10-3; size: .; J: TRBJ1-2; D: TRBD1; DNA: TGTGCCATCAGTGAGACACGGGACAGGGGCAACTATGGCTACACCTTC; CDR3: CAISETRDRGNYGYTF
V: TRBV6-1; size: .; J: TRBJ2-1; D: TRBD1; DNA: TGTGCCAGCAGTGAGGGACAGGGCTCCTACAATGAGCAGTTCTTC; CDR3: CASSEGQGSYNEQFF
V: TRBV3-1; size: .; J: TRBJ1-5; D: .; DNA: TGTGCCAGCAGCCAAGCAGTCGGGGATCAGCCCCAGCATTTT; CDR3: CASSQAVGDQPQHF
V: TRBV4-2; size: .; J: TRBJ2-5; D: TRBD2; DNA: TGTGCCAGCAGCCAAAGTGCCACTAGCGGCCAAGAGACCCAGTACTTC; CDR3: CASSQSATSGQETQYF
V: TRBV20-1; size: few; J: TRBJ2-5; D: TRBD2; DNA: TGCAGTGCTAGCCCGGGGGGATACCAAGAGACCCAGTACTTC; CDR3: CSASPGGYQETQYF
V: TRBV4-1; size: .; J: TRBJ1-2; D: .; DNA: TGCGCCAGCAGCCAAGATCCGGCCAGCGACTATGGCTACACCTTC; CDR3: CASSQDPASDYGYTF
V: TRBV2; size: .; J: TRBJ2-1; D: TRBD2; DNA: TGTGCCAGCAGTGATATTAGAGTAGCGGGGGACAAGCAGTTCTTC; CDR3: CASSDIRVAGDKQFF
V: TRBV6-6; size: .; J: TRBJ2-7; D: .; DNA: TGTGCCAGCAGTTTGGCAGGTTCCTACAATGAGCAGTACTTC; CDR3: CASSLAGSYNEQYF
V: TRBV9; size: .; J: TRBJ2-3; D: TRBD2; DNA: TGTGCCAGCAGCGTAGCCCTAGCGGGGACGTCAGATACGCAGTATTTT; CDR3: CASSVALAGTSDTQYF
V: TRBV5-1; size: .; J: TRBJ1-6; D: .; DNA: TGCGCCAGCAGCTTGGCCGCACTCCCGGATTCACCCCTCCACTTT; CDR3: CASSLAALPDSPLHF
V: TRBV28; size: .; J: TRBJ2-6; D: .; DNA: TGTGCCAGCAGTTTACAGTCTGGGGCCGACGTCCTGACTTTC; CDR3: CASSLQSGADVLTF
V: TRBV3-1; size: .; J: TRBJ2-7; D: TRBD2; DNA: TGTGCCAGCAGCCAAGGACTAGCGGGGTTTTACGAGCAGTACTTC; CDR3: CASSQGLAGFYEQYF
V: TRBV29-1; size: few; J: TRBJ1-2; D: .; DNA: TGCAGCGTTGAGGGGGCCGCGGGCTATGGCTACACCTTC; CDR3: CSVEGAAGYGYTF
V: TRBV7-6; size: .; J: TRBJ1-4; D: TRBD1; DNA: TGTGCCAGCAGCTTAGCTTGGGACAGCCTAAATGAAAAACTGTTTTTT; CDR3: CASSLAWDSLNEKLFF
V: TRBV5-1; size: few; J: TRBJ1-2; D: .; DNA: TGCGCCAGCAGCTTGGGCGGGGACCTTGTCGGAAACTATGGCTACACCTTC; CDR3: CASSLGGDLVGNYGYTF
V: TRBV6-5; size: .; J: TRBJ2-5; D: .; DNA: TGTGCCAGCAGTTACTCGGGACCTGCCCAAGAGACCCAGTACTTC; CDR3: CASSYSGPAQETQYF
V: TRBV3-1; size: .; J: TRBJ2-7; D: TRBD1; DNA: TGTGCCAGCAGCCAAGCGACCGGGACAGGGAGCAACGAGCAGTACTTC; CDR3: CASSQATGTGSNEQYF
V: TRBV7-2; size: many; J: TRBJ2-5; D: .; DNA: TGTGCCAGCAGCTTAATTGAGACCCAGTACTTC; CDR3: CASSLIETQYF
V: TRBV18; size: few; J: TRBJ1-2; D: .; DNA: TGTGCCAGCTCACCACCGGCCCAAAGGGGCTACACCTTC; CDR3: CASSPPAQRGYTF
V: TRBV11-2; size: .; J: TRBJ2-3; D: .; DNA: TGTGCCAGCAGCTTAGGAGCGGGTAGCACAGATACGCAGTATTTT; CDR3: CASSLGAGSTDTQYF
V: TRBV15; size: few; J: TRBJ2-2; D: TRBD1; DNA: TGTGCCACCAGCAGTGTCCTACAGGGGGCTAACGGGGAGCTGTTTTTT; CDR3: CATSSVLQGANGELFF
V: TRBV6-5; size: .; J: TRBJ1-1; D: TRBD1; DNA: TGTGCCAGCAGCCTTTTTTACAGGGGGCTTGCCACTGAAGCTTTCTTT; CDR3: CASSLFYRGLATEAFF
V: TRBV3-1; size: .; J: TRBJ2-4; D: TRBD2; DNA: TGTGCCAGCAGCCAAGATAGCGGGGGGGCTGCCAAAAACATTCAGTACTTC; CDR3: CASSQDSGGAAKNIQYF
V: TRBV9; size: .; J: TRBJ2-7; D: TRBD2; DNA: TGTGCCAGCAGCCCTGCCCATGGAGCGGGGGTAGCCTACGAGCAGTACTTC; CDR3: CASSPAHGAGVAYEQYF